Each of the 20 T cell receptor beta chains below was sequenced from the same sample in a study of T cells in Graves' hyperthyroidism and ophthalmopathy (dated by TCRdb to the late 2010s). Libraries came from multiplex PCR. The sequencing machine was an Illumina HiSeq 2000. The TCR beta CDR3 regions were amplified from RNA transcripts. The first round of RT-PCR for the TCR CDR3 was performed with the HTBI primer set and the Qiagen OneStep RT-PCR kit. TCRdb reprocessed the public reads (quality trimming at Q25 with fastp, clone calling with MiXCR) and kept in-frame beta chains. Each entry merges the rows of one CDR3 protein and shows their most common DNA and genes. Within this sample are hundreds of thousands of distinct CDR3 sequences, with about 12% of them counted one time only. The top ten constitute roughly 9.2% of the sample. The source material was blood. The receptors originated from a woman aged 18-29 years with Graves' hyperthyroidism.

A few counts support this clonotype. The CDR3 bases are TGTGCCAGCAGCTTCCTCAGTGTAGATGAAAAACTGTTTTTT. It is translated as CASSFLSVDEKLFF. The chain carries TRBV7-2 and TRBJ1-4; D is undetermined. This CDR3 spans 14 amino acids. V was cut by 3 bases and J by 6 bases, with 11 bases left in between. Per germline, CDR1 SGHTA and CDR2 FQGNSA. The full variable domain, completed using reference TRBV7-2 and TRBJ1-4, is GAGVSQSPSNKVTEKGKDVELRCDPISGHTALYWYRQSLGQGLEFLIYFQGNSAPDKSGLPSDRFSAERTGGSVSTLTIQRTQQEDSAVYLCASSFLSVDEKLFFGSGTQLSVL.

In its sample, this clonotype was seen a few times. The chain recombines TRBV28 with TRBJ1-2; no clear D. The CDR3 consists of 14 residues. CDR1 is MDHEN and CDR2 is SYDVKM in the germline V gene. Deletions cut 5 bases from V and 6 bases from J, with 16 bases between. CDR3 region: CASSTPPGRNGYTF. The CDR3 DNA reads TGTGCCAGCAGTACCCCCCCCGGGCGGAATGGCTACACCTTC.

This clonotype showed up many times. This chain uses TRBV7-3 with TRBJ2-5, with 12 bases matching TRBD2. The trim removed 8 bases at V and 7 bases at J, leaving 8 bases unmatched. Germline loops: CDR1 SGHTA, CDR2 FQGTGA. This CDR3 has 14 residues. CDR3 protein: CASSLTSGSGTQYF. CDR3 DNA: TGTGCCAGCTCCCTGACTAGCGGGAGTGGGACCCAGTACTTC.

The J gene is TRBJ2-3, the V gene TRBV20-1; 7 bases map to TRBD1. Germline CDR1 and CDR2: DFQATT and SNEGSKA (reference sequence). Losses at the gene ends were 3 bases for V and 4 bases for J; bases not matched to a gene: 13. The CDR3 is made up of 16 amino acids. CDR3 coding DNA: TGCAGTGCTAGTTTGGGACAGTACGACCCCTCAGATACGCAGTATTTT. Its protein is CSASLGQYDPSDTQYF.

A few counts support this clonotype. The chain carries TRBV5-1 and TRBJ2-5; D is unresolved. This CDR3 spans 14 amino acids. Germline CDR1 is SGHRS and CDR2 is YFSETQ. V shed 0 bases and J shed 1 base, with 7 bases lying between them. The CDR3: CASSLVGSQETQYF. The DNA for the CDR3 is TGCGCCAGCAGCTTGGTTGGTAGCCAAGAGACCCAGTACTTC.

This clonotype was seen ten or more times. V is TRBV28 and J is TRBJ1-2; unclear D gene. The V gene's germline CDR1 is MDHEN and CDR2 SYDVKM. V lost 3 bases and J 1 base, leaving 3 bases between the germline ends. This CDR3 contains 12 residues. The CDR3 loop reads CASSFNNYGYTF. CDR3 bases: TGTGCCAGCAGTTTCAATAACTATGGCTACACCTTC.

This clonotype was recorded at least ten times. V gene TRBV7-9 combines with J gene TRBJ2-3; D gene ambiguous. The V end was cut by 5 bases, the J end by 6 bases, with 9 bases between. The CDR3 is made up of 12 amino acids. Germline CDR1 reads SEHNR; CDR2 reads FQNEAQ (reference sequence). The CDR3 loop reads CASSPFVDTQYF. The CDR3 DNA follows: TGTGCCAGCAGCCCCTTCGTCGATACGCAGTATTTT.

This clonotype appeared many times. The chain couples TRBV12-3 or TRBV12-4 to TRBJ2-7; D uncertain. The CDR3 is 15 amino acids. Trimming stripped 5 bases from V and 1 base from J, with 15 bases between. In DNA form, the CDR3 reads TGTGCCAGCAGTCTTTCAGTCGTTTCATCCTACGAGCAGTACTTC. This codes for CASSLSVVSSYEQYF.

This clonotype was recorded many times. V usage is TRBV11-2 and J usage is TRBJ1-1; D is possibly TRBD1 (5 bases). Looked up from germline, CDR1 is SGHAT and CDR2 is FQNNGV. This CDR3 has 16 amino acids. The V gene lost 4 bases and the J gene lost 1 base, with 16 bases spanning the gap. The CDR3 DNA is TGTGCCAGCAGCTCAAATGGACATAGAGAGAACACTGAAGCTTTCTTT. The encoded protein is CASSSNGHRENTEAFF.

In its sample, this clonotype was seen many times. The genes are TRBV28 and TRBJ1-6; D remains unclear. Germline V gene sequence: CDR1 MDHEN, CDR2 SYDVKM. The CDR3 is 14 amino acids. Trimming removed 7 bases at V and 2 bases at J, with 9 bases between. This CDR3 reads CASTGNPYNSPLHF. CDR3 nucleotide sequence: TGTGCCAGCACGGGGAACCCCTATAATTCACCCCTCCACTTT.

V gene TRBV6-4 combines with J gene TRBJ1-2; the D is unclear. CDR1 and CDR2 from the germline V gene are MRHNA and SNTAGT. The CDR3 totals 11 residues. V lost 2 bases, J lost 8 bases, and 6 bases lay in between. CDR3 amino acids: CASSDEWGYTF. The CDR3 nucleotides read TGTGCCAGCAGTGACGAATGGGGCTACACCTTC.

V usage is TRBV18 and J usage is TRBJ2-2; 8 bases line up with TRBD1. Germline loops: CDR1 KGHSH, CDR2 LQKENI. The CDR3 is 15 residues long. V lost 5 bases, J lost 1 base, and 3 bases stayed unmatched. Here the CDR3 reads CASSTDRVNTGELFF. DNA for the CDR3: TGTGCCAGCTCAACGGACAGGGTGAACACCGGGGAGCTGTTTTTT.

This clonotype was recorded many times. The chain links TRBV3-1 to TRBJ2-1, with TRBD1 as a possible D gene (5 bases). Germline-derived CDR1 and CDR2 are LGHDT and YNNKEL (reference sequence). V shed 0 bases and J shed 8 bases, with 8 bases lying between them. The CDR3 runs to 13 residues. The CDR3 nucleotides are TGTGCCAGCAGCCAAGAGGGGCGTTATGAGCAGTTCTTC. The encoded protein is CASSQEGRYEQFF.

This clonotype was counted at least ten times. The V gene is TRBV30, the J gene TRBJ1-1, with D perhaps TRBD1 (6 bases). CDR1 and CDR2 from the germline V gene are GTSNPN and SVGIG (reference sequence). V lost 4 bases and J 3 bases, leaving 12 bases between the germline ends. The CDR3 extends over 13 amino acids. As DNA, the CDR3 is TGTGCCTGGAAGGGGGACCGGTACACTGAAGCTTTCTTT. It encodes CAWKGDRYTEAFF.

The table lists this clonotype with a few counts. This sequence joins TRBV10-3 and TRBJ2-1; D might be TRBD2 (7 bases). CDR3 length: 16 residues. The V gene's germline CDR1 is ENHRY and CDR2 SYGVKD. Trimming stripped 3 bases from V and 5 bases from J, with 17 bases between. The CDR3 DNA reads as TGTGCCATCAGTGACTTTACGGGGGGCGCCCACAATGAGCAGTTCTTC. Translating gives CAISDFTGGAHNEQFF.

The chain uses TRBV15 and TRBJ2-3, with 9 bases that match TRBD1. Looked up from germline, CDR1 is LNHNV and CDR2 is YYDKDF (reference sequence). CDR3 length: 15 amino acids. The V gene end was trimmed by 0 bases and the J gene end by 4 bases; junction bases not matched to a gene: 2. CDR3 sequence (DNA): TGTGCCACCAGCAGAGATAGGGACAGGGCAGATACGCAGTATTTT. Translation: CATSRDRDRADTQYF.

Many counts were recorded for this clonotype. The V call is TRBV5-1, the J call TRBJ1-6; D remains ambiguous. V was shortened by 0 bases and J by 8 bases, with 6 bases between the two germline ends. This CDR3 has 13 amino acids. Germline V gene data show CDR1 as SGHRS and CDR2 as YFSETQ. CDR3: CASSLEQDSPLHF. The CDR3 DNA sequence: TGCGCCAGCAGCTTGGAGCAGGATTCACCCCTCCACTTT.

The chain joins TRBV3-1 to TRBJ2-5; TRBD1 aligns across 8 bases. The CDR3 has 15 amino acids. Germline V gene lookup returns CDR1 LGHDT and CDR2 YNNKEL (reference sequence). The V gene end was trimmed by 4 bases and the J gene end by 5 bases; junction bases not matched to a gene: 9. The CDR3 protein is CASSPGQGLLETQYF. The CDR3 DNA reads TGTGCCAGCAGCCCTGGACAGGGCCTATTGGAGACCCAGTACTTC.

The chain recombines TRBV9 with TRBJ1-6; D is unresolved. The V gene's germline CDR1 is SGDLS and CDR2 YYNGEE. This CDR3 is 11 amino acids long. Trimming stripped 9 bases from V and 7 bases from J, with 8 bases between. CDR3 DNA sequence: TGTGCCACCCTACCCAATTCACCCCTCCACTTT. Protein sequence: CATLPNSPLHF.

The sample holds many counts of this clonotype. The CDR3 bases are TGTGCCAGCAGCCTCCTGTACCGAGGGAACTATGAGCAGTTCTTC. Protein: CASSLLYRGNYEQFF. The chain has TRBV3-1 and TRBJ2-1, with a possible D match to TRBD2 (5 bases). This CDR3 contains 15 residues. Looked up from germline, CDR1 is LGHDT and CDR2 is YNNKEL (reference sequence). V was clipped by 4 bases and J by 8 bases, with 18 bases between them.